The 14 T cell receptor beta chains below were found in one sample sequenced in a study of T cell responses to AZD1222 COVID-19 vaccine. The method was immunoSEQ multiplex PCR; TCRdb's version includes in-frame clones alone and lacks a portion of them. The sample lists under 85,000 clones, 88% occurring once. The sequencing here drew on peripheral blood, taken on day 0 of MenACWY control vaccination. The receptors shown here come from an adult in good health.

The chain links TRBV7-2 to TRBJ1-2; possibly TRBD1 for D (6 bases). There are 15 residues in the CDR3. Germline V gene lookup returns CDR1 SGHTA and CDR2 FQGNSA. The germline V and J ends were trimmed by 1 base and 6 bases, with 15 bases remaining between them. The CDR3 reads CASSLVAGEAHGYTF. CDR3 coding DNA: TGTGCCAGCAGCTTAGTGGCAGGGGAGGCGCATGGCTACACCTTC.

The chain uses TRBV27 and TRBJ1-5; 9 bases align to TRBD1. The CDR3 has 14 amino acids. V trimming: 9 bases; J trimming: 0 bases; junction bases outside the gene matches: 3. Germline V lookup: CDR1 MNHEY, CDR2 SMNVEV (reference sequence). CDR3 protein: CARQGARSNQPQHF. CDR3 bases: TGTGCCAGACAGGGGGCGCGTAGCAATCAGCCCCAGCATTTT.

V gene TRBV7-2 combines with J gene TRBJ2-5; 12 nucleotides agree with TRBD2. This CDR3 spans 16 amino acids. Germline V gives CDR1 SGHTA, CDR2 FQGNSA. V trimming: 5 bases; J trimming: 7 bases; junction bases outside the gene matches: 11. The CDR3: CASSPGTSGPGGTQYF. The CDR3, as DNA: TGTGCCAGCAGCCCGGGGACTAGCGGGCCTGGGGGGACCCAGTACTTC.

This chain links TRBV30 with TRBJ1-1; a possible D gene is TRBD1 (6 bases). Per the germline V gene, CDR1 is GTSNPN and CDR2 is SVGIG (reference sequence). V shed 2 bases and J shed 4 bases, with 17 bases lying between them. The CDR3 loop spans 15 amino acids. CDR3 region: CAWSPPRGLVTEAFF. DNA for the CDR3: TGTGCCTGGAGTCCACCCAGGGGCTTAGTCACTGAAGCTTTCTTT.

The rearrangement links TRBV6-2 or TRBV6-3 to TRBJ1-2, with D uncertain. This CDR3 comprises 14 residues. With 0 bases removed from V and 1 base from J, the gap between germline ends came to 6 bases. Germline V CDR1 and CDR2: MNHEY, SVGEGT. Written as DNA, the CDR3 is TGTGCCAGCAGTTACTCCAACCTTAACTATGGCTACACCTTC. It translates to CASSYSNLNYGYTF.

The rearrangement uses TRBV4-1 and TRBJ1-5, with no clear D. The germline V gene encodes CDR1 MGHRA and CDR2 YSYEKL. V was clipped by 0 bases and J by 2 bases, with 11 bases between them. The CDR3 runs 16 residues. The CDR3 DNA reads TGCGCCAGCAGCCAAGATCGGGGATTTGGCAATCAGCCCCAGCATTTT. Translated: CASSQDRGFGNQPQHF.

The rearrangement uses TRBV7-6 and TRBJ2-5, with 11 positions matching TRBD2. The J segment lost 4 bases and the V segment lost 5 bases, leaving 6 bases of the junction unmatched. This CDR3 is 15 amino acids long. CDR1 and CDR2 from the germline V gene are SGHVS and FNYEAQ. The CDR3 DNA reads as TGTGCCAGCAGCCGTAGCGGGGGGGTCGGAGAGACCCAGTACTTC. The encoded protein is CASSRSGGVGETQYF.

This clone has only one observation. The chain recombines TRBV2 with TRBJ1-1; weak D call: TRBD1 (6 bases). The CDR3 length is 16 residues. Germline V gives CDR1 SNHLY, CDR2 FYNNEI. V lost 5 bases, J lost 0 bases, and 16 bases lay in between. CDR3 sequence reads: CASSPWGAIVNTEAFF. The CDR3 DNA is TGTGCCAGCAGTCCATGGGGGGCCATAGTGAACACTGAAGCTTTCTTT.

The chain combines TRBV5-4 with TRBJ1-6; a weak D match, TRBD1 (6 bases). Germline CDR1 SGHNT, CDR2 YYREEE (reference sequence). The ends were cut back, 2 bases at V and 4 bases at J, with 7 bases in the middle. There are 14 residues in the CDR3. The CDR3 loop reads CASSLGQYNSPLHF. In DNA, the CDR3 is TGTGCCAGCAGCTTAGGACAGTATAATTCACCCCTCCACTTT.

The chain employs TRBV7-2 and TRBJ1-6, with 7 bases matching TRBD1. The CDR3 is 16 residues long. With 6 bases clipped from V and 0 bases from J, the junction kept 5 bases outside the gene matches. Looked up from germline, CDR1 is SGHTA and CDR2 is FQGNSA. The CDR3 here is CASRRDSPSYNSPLHF. For the CDR3, the DNA is TGTGCCAGCAGGCGGGACAGTCCCTCCTATAATTCACCCCTCCACTTT.

The chain links TRBV3-1 (or the pseudogene TRBV3-2) to TRBJ2-2, with 13 nucleotides matching TRBD2. This CDR3 is built from 15 residues. CDR1 is LGHDT, CDR2 YNNKEL, per germline (reference sequence). The V and J ends lost 4 bases and 6 bases, in that order; junction bases with no gene match: 2. The CDR3 sequence: CASSPLAGGPGELFF. CDR3 DNA sequence: TGTGCCAGCAGCCCACTAGCGGGGGGGCCCGGGGAGCTGTTTTTT.

The CDR3, as DNA: TGCGCCAGCAGCCTGGGACAGGGCTCCTACAATGAGCAGTTCTTC. It is translated as CASSLGQGSYNEQFF. V and J are TRBV5-1 and TRBJ2-1; TRBD1 agrees at 9 bases. Trimming at V came to 4 bases and at J to 0 bases, leaving 2 bases not matched to a gene. The CDR3 runs 15 residues. Germline loops: CDR1 SGHRS, CDR2 YFSETQ.

This clone was seen more than once but under ten times. This chain connects TRBV5-1 to TRBJ2-2; a possible D gene is TRBD1 (6 bases). The V end was cut by 4 bases, the J end by 8 bases, with 15 bases between. Germline values: CDR1 SGHRS, CDR2 YFSETQ. This CDR3 spans 14 amino acids. The CDR3 loop is CASSRDIENGELFF. For the CDR3, the DNA is TGCGCCAGCAGCAGGGACATTGAGAATGGGGAGCTGTTTTTT.

The chain carries TRBV7-3 and TRBJ2-5; 8 nucleotides match TRBD2. This CDR3 has 17 residues. CDR1 is SGHTA and CDR2 is FQGTGA in the germline V gene. The junction had 8 bases not matched to a gene; V was cut back by 0 bases and J by 2 bases. CDR3 protein: CASSLTPLRGGQETQYF. The DNA for the CDR3 is TGTGCCAGCAGCTTAACGCCCTTACGGGGGGGACAAGAGACCCAGTACTTC.